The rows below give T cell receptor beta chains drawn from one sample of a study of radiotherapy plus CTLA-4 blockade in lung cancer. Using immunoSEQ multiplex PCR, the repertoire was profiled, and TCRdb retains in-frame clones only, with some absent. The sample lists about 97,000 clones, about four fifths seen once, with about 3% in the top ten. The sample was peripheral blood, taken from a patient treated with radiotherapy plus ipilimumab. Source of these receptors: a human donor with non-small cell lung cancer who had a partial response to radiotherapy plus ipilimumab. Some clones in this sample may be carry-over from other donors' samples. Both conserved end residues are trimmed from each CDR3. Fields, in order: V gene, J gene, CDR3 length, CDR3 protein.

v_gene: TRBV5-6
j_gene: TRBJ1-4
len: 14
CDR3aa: ASSPSWGEANEKLF

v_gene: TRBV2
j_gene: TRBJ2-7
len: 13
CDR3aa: ASTVSARVQGEQY

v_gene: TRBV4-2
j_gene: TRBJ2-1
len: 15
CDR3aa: ASSPLAGVSARREQF

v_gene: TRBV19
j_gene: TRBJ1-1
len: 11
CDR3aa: ASRAAQNTEAF

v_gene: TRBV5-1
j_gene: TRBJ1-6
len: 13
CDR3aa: ASSSPSGAYSPLH

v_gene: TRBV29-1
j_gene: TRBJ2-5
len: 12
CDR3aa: SVGLAGGQETQY

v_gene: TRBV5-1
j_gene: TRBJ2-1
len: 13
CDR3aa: ASQKTSGNYNEQF

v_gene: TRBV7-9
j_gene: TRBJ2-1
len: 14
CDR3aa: ASSLGGGGAYNEQF

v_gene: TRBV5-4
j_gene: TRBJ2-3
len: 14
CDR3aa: ASSTQLAGSTDTQY

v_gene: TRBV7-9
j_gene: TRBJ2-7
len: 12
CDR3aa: ASSLGGGGYEQY

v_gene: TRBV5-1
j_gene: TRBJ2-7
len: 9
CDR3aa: ASSETYEQY

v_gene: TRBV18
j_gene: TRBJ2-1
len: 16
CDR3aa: ASSPPKEQLAGVNEQF

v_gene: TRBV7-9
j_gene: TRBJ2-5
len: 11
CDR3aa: ASSLTFMETQY

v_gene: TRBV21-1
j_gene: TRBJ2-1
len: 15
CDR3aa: ASTLGLERGGVDEQF

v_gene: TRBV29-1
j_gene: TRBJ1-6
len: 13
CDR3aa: SELESYSYNSPLH

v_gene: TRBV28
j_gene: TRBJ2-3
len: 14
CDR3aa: ASCWGQRTYTDTQY

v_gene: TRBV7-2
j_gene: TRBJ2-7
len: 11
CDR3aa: ASSAVRGYEQY

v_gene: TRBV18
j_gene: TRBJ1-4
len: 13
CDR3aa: ASSPGTGAYEKLF

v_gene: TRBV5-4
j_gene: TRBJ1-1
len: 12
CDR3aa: ASSPGRENTEAF

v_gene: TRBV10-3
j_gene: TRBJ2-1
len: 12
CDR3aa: AISPSGQGWEQF

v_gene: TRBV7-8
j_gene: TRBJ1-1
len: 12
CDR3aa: ASRTGTMNTEAF

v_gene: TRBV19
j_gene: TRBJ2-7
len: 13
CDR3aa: ASLGWGDSHYEQY

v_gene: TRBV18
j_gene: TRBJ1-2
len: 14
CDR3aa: ASSPEGVRDSRGYT

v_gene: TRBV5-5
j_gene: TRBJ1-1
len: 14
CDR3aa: ASSLIPQVRNTEAF

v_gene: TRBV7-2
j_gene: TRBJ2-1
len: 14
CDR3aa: ASSLAGGASYNEQF

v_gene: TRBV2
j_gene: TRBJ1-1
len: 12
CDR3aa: ASTRFTGNTEAF

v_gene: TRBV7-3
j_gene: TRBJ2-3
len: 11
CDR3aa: ASSPGVGDTQY

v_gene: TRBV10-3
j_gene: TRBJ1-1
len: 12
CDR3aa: ATLREGLNTEAF

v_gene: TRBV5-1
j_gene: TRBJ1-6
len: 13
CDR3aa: ASSFSGDWNSPLH

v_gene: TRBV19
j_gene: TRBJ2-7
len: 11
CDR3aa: ASSKAEGYEQY

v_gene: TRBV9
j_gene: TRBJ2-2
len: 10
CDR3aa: ASRQGTGELF

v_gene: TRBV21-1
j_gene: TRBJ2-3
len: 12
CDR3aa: ASRLAGGPDTQY

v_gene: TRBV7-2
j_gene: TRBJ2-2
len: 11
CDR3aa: ASSFRNTGELF

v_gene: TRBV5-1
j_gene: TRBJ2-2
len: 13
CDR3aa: ASSLGQGITGELF

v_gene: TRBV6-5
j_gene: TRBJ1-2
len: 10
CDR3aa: ASSSTTYGYT

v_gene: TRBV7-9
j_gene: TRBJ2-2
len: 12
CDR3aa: AIRTGSNTGELF

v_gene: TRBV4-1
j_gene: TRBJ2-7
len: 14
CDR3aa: ASSKDPRQGIREQY

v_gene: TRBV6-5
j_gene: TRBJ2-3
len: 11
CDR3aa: ASTQTGLGTQY

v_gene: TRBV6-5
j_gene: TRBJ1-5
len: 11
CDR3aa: ASSYGGNQPQH

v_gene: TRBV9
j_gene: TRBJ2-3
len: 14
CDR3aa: ASSELGASSTDTQY

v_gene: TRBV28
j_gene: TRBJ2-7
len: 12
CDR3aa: ASSLTGGAYEQY

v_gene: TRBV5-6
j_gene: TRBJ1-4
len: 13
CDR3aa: ASSLVPGMNEKLF

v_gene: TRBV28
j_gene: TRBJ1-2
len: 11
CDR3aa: ASSLGPGRGYT

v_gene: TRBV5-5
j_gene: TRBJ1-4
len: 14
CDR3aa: ASSLAPRTGNEKLF

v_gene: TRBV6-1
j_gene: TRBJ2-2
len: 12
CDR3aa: ASTPGTATGELF

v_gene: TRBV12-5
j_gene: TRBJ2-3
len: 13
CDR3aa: ASGPGQGTTDTQY

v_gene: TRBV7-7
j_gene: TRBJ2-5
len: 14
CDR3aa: ASSSQLAGYQETQY